The entry that follows covers one T cell receptor beta chain sequence. The antigen this receptor binds is unknown. The CDR3 spans 16 residues, from the cysteine through the phenylalanine. The DNA sequence is not available. This sample is drawn from a study of monozygotic twins with inflammatory bowel disease (dated by TCRdb to about 2019). At the level of the whole study: The complete study included some 28 monozygotic twin pairs: 19 IBD-discordant Danish pairs and nine German pairs, of which four were IBD-concordant and five were IBD-discordant. Within discordant pairs, disease-associated traits were sought mainly by comparing IBD patients with their genetically identical healthy co-twins. Each individual had, on average, about 151 000 unique TCRalpha sequences and 181 000 unique TCRbeta sequences available for analysis.

From each donor, an approximately 2.5 ml peripheral blood sample was drawn into PAXgene tubes and stored at -80 degrees C. Total RNA was isolated from whole blood with the PAXgene blood miRNA kit on an automated QIAcube, without T cell sorting. Peripheral blood from monozygotic twin pairs concordant or discordant for inflammatory bowel disease was subjected to deep TCRalpha and TCRbeta repertoire profiling with unique molecular barcoding. Smoking habits were recorded for all twin pairs, and each individual was classified as a current, former or never smoker. Library preparation employed 5' RACE. Preparation of each TCR library used around 3.5 ug of total RNA. For each sample, cDNA synthesis was carried out in eight separate reactions using SMARTScribe reverse transcriptase. During cDNA synthesis, unique molecular identifiers containing a 6-nucleotide sample barcode were introduced by template switching. Two nested PCRs of around 15 and 10 cycles amplified the TCRalpha and TCRbeta cDNA, and bead purification followed each PCR. Before amplification, the cDNA was treated with uracil DNA-glycosylase and purified using the QIAquick PCR purification kit. The second PCR added Illumina TruSeq-compatible adapters along with sample-specific barcodes. TapeStation and Qubit were used to check library quality and concentration, and approximately 5.5 ng of each library went into the pool. Sequencing of pooled libraries was carried out on an Illumina HiSeq2500 single-index Rapid Run using 2 x 100 bp reads and custom sequencing primers. In the paper's pipeline: UMI-based consensus assembly with MiGEC version 1.2.6 was used to correct PCR and sequencing errors. MiXCR version 2.1.1 handled V(D)J alignment, clonotype assembly and CDR3 extraction. Normalisation of gene usage, clonotype sharing and MAIT/NKT TCR abundance was achieved by analysing the top 1000, 10 000 and 20 000 clonotypes per sample. Diversity was computed as the inverse Simpson index with the vegan R package after downsampling to 27 000 UMIs. Paired Mann-Whitney U tests were applied to discordant twin pairs, and Benjamini-Hochberg correction was used for multiple testing. Each entry corresponds to one CDR3 protein sequence from reads that TCRdb reprocessed, and DNA is not given. TCRdb assigned the V and J calls; the authors' analysis was not used. This sample's clone table shows 330,000 or so distinct CDR3 sequences. The ten largest clones capture roughly 2% of the sample.

What the research found in general, with its limitations: No single strong signal or clonotype linked to IBD turned up in the results, so the idea that one exists was not supported. Compared with healthy twins, IBD patients shared fewer clonotypes with other individuals, and the difference was most pronounced in patients with signs of disease activity. Different T cell subtypes could not be distinguished in the analysis. IBD patients had lower TCRbeta repertoire diversity, measured by the inverse Simpson index, than their healthy co-twins. Because patients received different immunosuppressive treatments, the repertoires may have picked up extra background noise and variability between individuals. Repertoire similarity did not differ between concordant and discordant twins, which could be due to limited statistical power.

The sequence was obtained from a human donor with ulcerative colitis or Crohn's disease, or a healthy co-twin of an affected twin (not recorded which). Rearrangement joined TRBV12-3 or TRBV12-4 to TRBJ1-1; the D call of TRBD1 rests on TCRdb alone, since no DNA is present to check it. The sequenced material came from blood. CDR3 loop: CASSRGTGTRNTEAFF.